This T cell receptor beta chain was observed in a study of blood T cell repertoires in COVID-19. Turning to the study itself: Acute-phase and convalescent COVID-19 samples originated in the United States, Italy and Spain. Sample material is recorded as cDNA or gDNA derived from T cells, B-cell-depleted T cells, or PBMCs.

Patients of the Seattle cohort, enrolled during active infection, were followed longitudinally. Per the germline V gene, CDR1 is MGHRA and CDR2 is YSYEKL. The V gene lost 0 bases and the J gene lost 0 bases, with 9 bases spanning the gap. The CDR3 is 15 residues long. Sequencing used immunoSEQ multiplex PCR; TCRdb keeps in-frame clones, though not all of them. This repertoire shows about 350,000 clones, about 87% found once; its top ten account for 9.5% to 10%. Source material: peripheral blood. The origin of this receptor is a man aged 25 to 45 with COVID-19, enrolled during active disease. V gene TRBV4-1 combines with J gene TRBJ2-7; the D is unclear. In DNA, the CDR3 is TGCGCCAGCAGCCAAGATTTGGGCAGCTCCTACGAGCAGTACTTC. This translates into CASSQDLGSSYEQYF.